This is a list of T cell receptor beta chains from one sample in a study of blood T cell repertoires in COVID-19. Here immunoSEQ multiplex PCR was the method, and the copy in TCRdb shows in-frame clones only, minus some. The sample has a few hundred thousand clones, about nine tenths seen once. The specimen was peripheral blood. Every receptor here comes from a woman aged 30 to 39 with active or convalescent COVID-19. The CDR3 runs from the conserved cysteine through the conserved F or W. The D gene is left open where the match is weak. The size entry is marked missing in some rows and otherwise reads once, few, many or a size class.

size: .; V: TRBV10-3; J: TRBJ2-7; D: .; DNA: TGTGCCATCAAGGTACAGGCGGACAACGAGCAGTACTTC; CDR3: CAIKVQADNEQYF
size: .; V: TRBV10-1; J: TRBJ2-6; D: TRBD2; DNA: TGCGCCAGCAGACAAACATTCAGAGGACTAGCGGGAATTACTGGGGCCAACGTCCTGACTTTC; CDR3: CASRQTFRGLAGITGANVLTF
size: few; V: TRBV12-3/TRBV12-4; J: TRBJ1-5; D: .; DNA: TGTGCCAGCAATCGGGGGGTCGGACCCCAGCATTTT; CDR3: CASNRGVGPQHF
size: .; V: TRBV7-2; J: TRBJ2-1; D: .; DNA: TGTGCCAGCCTGACTGGCTCCTACAATGAGCAGTTCTTC; CDR3: CASLTGSYNEQFF
size: .; V: TRBV6-5; J: TRBJ1-1; D: .; DNA: TGTGCCAGCAGGCCAGGGGATGGGAACACTGAAGCTTTCTTT; CDR3: CASRPGDGNTEAFF
size: .; V: TRBV24-1; J: TRBJ1-5; D: .; DNA: TGTGCCACCAGTGTTCCCCCACCCCAGCATTTT; CDR3: CATSVPPPQHF
size: .; V: TRBV7-9; J: TRBJ1-2; D: .; DNA: TGTGCCCTGGAGGCCTATGGCTACACCTTC; CDR3: CALEAYGYTF
size: .; V: TRBV10-1; J: TRBJ1-2; D: TRBD1; DNA: TGCGCCAGCAGTAAGGACAGGGGTTTTTATGGCTACACCTTC; CDR3: CASSKDRGFYGYTF
size: .; V: TRBV5-5; J: TRBJ1-2; D: .; DNA: TGTGCCAGCAGCTTGGGAATAGGGGACTATGGCTACACCTTC; CDR3: CASSLGIGDYGYTF
size: once; V: TRBV10-3; J: TRBJ1-5; D: .; DNA: TGTGCCATCAGGCCCGGGGATGGCGGCAATCAGCCCCAGCATTTT; CDR3: CAIRPGDGGNQPQHF
size: once; V: TRBV5-6; J: TRBJ1-3; D: .; DNA: TGTGCCAGCAGCTTGGGGATCACAGGGTTCTCTGGAAACACCATATATTTT; CDR3: CASSLGITGFSGNTIYF
size: .; V: TRBV5-6; J: TRBJ2-1; D: .; DNA: TGTGCCAGCAGCTTGAGGGGGGGCCATGAGCAGTTCTTC; CDR3: CASSLRGGHEQFF
size: .; V: TRBV7-2; J: TRBJ1-3; D: TRBD1; DNA: TGTGCCAGCAGCCTAGACTACCGGGACAGAGACACCATATATTTT; CDR3: CASSLDYRDRDTIYF
size: .; V: TRBV19; J: TRBJ2-1; D: TRBD2; DNA: TGTGCCAGTAGTATAGGGCGGGGGGATTTCCGCAATGAGCAGTTCTTC; CDR3: CASSIGRGDFRNEQFF
size: .; V: TRBV7-3; J: TRBJ2-7; D: TRBD1; DNA: TGTGCCAGCAGCTCGACAGGGATAGGCGAGCAGTACTTC; CDR3: CASSSTGIGEQYF
size: .; V: TRBV28; J: TRBJ2-1; D: .; DNA: TGTGCCAGCCCACCACCGGGACACCGAACGACTTACAATGAGCAGTTCTTC; CDR3: CASPPPGHRTTYNEQFF
size: few; V: TRBV5-1; J: TRBJ1-1; D: .; DNA: TGCGCCAGCAGCGAAAATTCAGGTTTCGTCCAAGCTTTCTTT; CDR3: CASSENSGFVQAFF
size: .; V: TRBV11-3; J: TRBJ2-1; D: TRBD2; DNA: TGTGCCAGCAGCTTAGCATTAGCGGGGAGCTCCTACAATGAGCAGTTCTTC; CDR3: CASSLALAGSSYNEQFF
size: few; V: TRBV5-4; J: TRBJ1-2; D: .; DNA: TGTGCCAGCAGCTCATTCCAGGCCCCAGTGAGTAACTTC; CDR3: CASSSFQAPVSNF
size: once; V: TRBV15; J: TRBJ2-1; D: .; DNA: TGTGCCACCAGCAGAGGAGGGCAGGGGAAGGTGGGCAATGAGCAGTTCTTC; CDR3: CATSRGGQGKVGNEQFF
size: .; V: TRBV5-6; J: TRBJ2-2; D: .; DNA: TGTGCCAGCAGCTGGGCAAGGCAGGACACCGGGGAGCTGTTTTTT; CDR3: CASSWARQDTGELFF
size: .; V: TRBV25-1; J: TRBJ1-3; D: .; DNA: TGTGCCAGCAGTGACCCGGCAGGGTCAACTGGAAACACCATATATTTT; CDR3: CASSDPAGSTGNTIYF
size: .; V: TRBV5-1; J: TRBJ1-1; D: TRBD1; DNA: TGCGCCAGCAGCTTGGGAACAGGGGGGAACACTGAAGCTTTCTTT; CDR3: CASSLGTGGNTEAFF
size: .; V: TRBV13; J: TRBJ1-3; D: .; DNA: TGTGCCAGCAGTCCGGCCAGCGCTGCGGGAAACACCATATATTTT; CDR3: CASSPASAAGNTIYF
size: .; V: TRBV11-2; J: TRBJ2-5; D: TRBD2; DNA: TGTGCCAGCAGCTTTTCGCGGGGGGTGGGAGAGACCCAGTACTTC; CDR3: CASSFSRGVGETQYF
size: .; V: TRBV28; J: TRBJ2-3; D: .; DNA: TGTGCCAGCAGGAGGCCGCCTGATACGCAGTATTTT; CDR3: CASRRPPDTQYF